This T cell receptor beta chain was retrieved from a study of cytomegalovirus exposure and HLA in healthy donors. Study details: Findings of an earlier analysis included around 100 million unique TCR beta sequences from 190 million or so T cells.

The PCR made use of 60 Vbeta and 13 Jbeta primers. Under the authors' procedure: Later analysis identified tens of millions of unique TCR beta chains, 9 million to 12 million shared. Generated by immunoSEQ multiplex PCR, the TCRdb table keeps only in-frame clones and is missing some. That table is the source of V, J and clone size, and D and trimming were worked out from the DNA. The repertoire has some 130,000 clones, around 77% of them found once; the top ten carry around 1.2%. The V and J ends lost 11 bases and 6 bases respectively, with 20 bases between them. This CDR3 is 13 amino acids long. CDR1 and CDR2 (germline): SNHLY, FYNNEI. For this clone: The antigen remains undetermined.

Overall study results and limits: What a later analysis reportedly showed was that an Asian-associated ancestry cluster had fewer N-insertions than the roughly 700-donor mean. In all likelihood, a cluster of highly shared sequence variants was a sequencing artifact.

Sequences were obtained from PBMCs. The receptor was derived from a man aged 50-60 years in good health and CMV-seronegative. The rearrangement joins TRBV2 to TRBJ2-7, with D maybe TRBD2 (5 bases). CDR3 protein: CASRFGVEGEQYF. The CDR3 nucleotides are TGTGCCTCCAGATTCGGGGTTGAGGGCGAGCAGTACTTC.